This T cell receptor (beta chain) is from a study of T cell responses to AZD1222 COVID-19 vaccine listed by TCRdb under 2021. Study-wide context: A total of approximately 230 trial participants underwent TCR sequencing, of whom around 200 received two doses of AZD1222 and some 25 received two doses of the MenACWY control vaccine. Trial participants were enrolled by age into subgroups of 18-55, 56-69 and 70-plus years, and 148, 28 and 57 TCR-sequenced participants, respectively, were included in these subgroups. The study at large found these results: Reportedly, close to half of the unique spike-specific TCRs recognized epitopes lying outside the regions that are mutated in the B.1.351 and B.1.1.7 variants. After two AZD1222 doses, both the breadth and the depth of spike-specific TCRs were significantly higher than at day 0 and than in MenACWY recipients. The vaccine-associated CD4 TCRs covered the entire spike protein, and the dominant responses fell in regions 160-218 and 743-854. The 56-69-year group was small, and its depth increase did not reach significance, likely because of low power. Conclusions about previously exposed vaccinees are limited, since just five or six AZD1222 recipients were seropositive for SARS-CoV-2 at baseline. No day 14 peak-response samples were available, so repertoires were characterized only after the peak T cell response. Participants were mostly white British and included more females than males, and it was suggested by the authors that clonal diversity may have been underestimated.

The CDR3 regions of human TCRbeta chains were subjected to immunosequencing. Processing in the source paper ran as follows. Repertoire TCRs were checked for matches against a reference library of SARS-CoV-2-specific TCRs that had been generated using the MIRA antigen-specificity platform. Breadth meant the fraction of unique TCRs that were SARS-CoV-2-associated, whereas depth meant the fraction of total T cells that were SARS-CoV-2-associated. Using the MIRA data, every spike-specific TCR was mapped to the spike region that the TCR reacted to and assigned to either a CD4 or a CD8 class. Log10-transformed breadth and depth values were compared by one-way ANOVA with Sidak's multiple comparisons tests. The table comes from immuneACCESS by way of TCRdb, which keeps in-frame sequences with V and J called. Part of the clones is missing from these tables; in studies checked, under half for an unresolved V gene and the rest for unknown reasons. Clone size and V and J calls were adopted from that table, with D and trimming inferred from the DNA. The sample table lists 100,000 to 150,000 clones, 84% of them with a count of one. The leading ten clones occupy around a quarter of the sample.

Cut back by 4 bases and 7 bases, the V and J ends lie 14 bases apart. From its cysteine to its phenylalanine, the CDR3 spans 13 amino acids. Only CDR3 DNA remains: 39 bases, in frame from the first base. CDR1 and CDR2 are read off the germline V gene as SGHDN and FVKESK. On this clone itself: Its antigen specificity is not known. No base qualities exist here, and no much larger clone lies one base off it.

The time point tag for this specimen amounts to: about 28 days (+/-7) after the second vaccine dose. AZD1222 recipients whose second dose came at about 4 weeks and those whose second dose came at about 12 weeks were combined into one group, since spike-specific TCR depth and breadth did not differ between the two schedules. The vaccinee samples were drawn from two UK trials, COV001 and COV002, one of which was a single-blind randomized controlled phase 2/3 trial testing AZD1222 (ChAdOx1 nCoV-19) in healthy adults. For TCRbeta chain sequencing, PBMC samples were collected from trial participants at day 0 and at day 28 after the second dose.

The TCR comes from an adult who received the AZD1222 COVID-19 vaccine. The sample was peripheral blood, taken 28 days after the second AZD1222 dose. The V and J segments used are TRBV14 and TRBJ2-7, and TRBD1 may be the D gene, going by 5 matching bases. The CDR3 has the sequence CASSRGQGLEQYF. The DNA sequence is TGTGCCAGCAGCCGAGGACAAGGCCTTGAGCAGTACTTC.